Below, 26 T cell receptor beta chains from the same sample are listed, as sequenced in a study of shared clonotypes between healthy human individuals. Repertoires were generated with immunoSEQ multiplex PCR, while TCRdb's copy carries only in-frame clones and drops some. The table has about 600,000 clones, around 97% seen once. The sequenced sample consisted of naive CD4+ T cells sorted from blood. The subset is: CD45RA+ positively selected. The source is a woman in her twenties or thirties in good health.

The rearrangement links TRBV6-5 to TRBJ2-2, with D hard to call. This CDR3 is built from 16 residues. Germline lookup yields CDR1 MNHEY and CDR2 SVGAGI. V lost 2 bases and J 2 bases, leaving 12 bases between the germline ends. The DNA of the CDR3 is TGTGCCAGCAGTTACGGTGCAGGACCAAACACCGGGGAGCTGTTTTTT. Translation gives CASSYGAGPNTGELFF.

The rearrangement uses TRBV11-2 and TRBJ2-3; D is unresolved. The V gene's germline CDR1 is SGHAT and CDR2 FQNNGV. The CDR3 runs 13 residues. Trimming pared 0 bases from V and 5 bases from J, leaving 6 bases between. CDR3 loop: CASSLDLGDTQYF. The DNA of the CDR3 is TGTGCCAGCAGCTTAGATCTTGGAGATACGCAGTATTTT.

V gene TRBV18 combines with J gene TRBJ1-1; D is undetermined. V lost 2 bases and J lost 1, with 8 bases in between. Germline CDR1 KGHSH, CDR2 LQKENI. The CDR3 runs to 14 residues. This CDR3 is CASSPNSENTEAFF. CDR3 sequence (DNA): TGTGCCAGCTCACCAAACAGTGAGAACACTGAAGCTTTCTTT.

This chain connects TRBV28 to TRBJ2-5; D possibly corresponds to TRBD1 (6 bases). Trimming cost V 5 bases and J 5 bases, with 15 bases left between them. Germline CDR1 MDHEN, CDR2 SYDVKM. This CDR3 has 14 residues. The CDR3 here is CASSPGTPAETQYF. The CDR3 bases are TGTGCCAGCAGTCCGGGGACACCTGCCGAGACCCAGTACTTC.

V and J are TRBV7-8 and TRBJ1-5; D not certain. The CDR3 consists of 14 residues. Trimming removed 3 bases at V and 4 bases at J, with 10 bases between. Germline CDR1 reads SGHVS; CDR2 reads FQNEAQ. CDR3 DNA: TGTGCCAGCAGCTTGAGGAACCGAAATCAGCCCCAGCATTTT. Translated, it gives CASSLRNRNQPQHF.

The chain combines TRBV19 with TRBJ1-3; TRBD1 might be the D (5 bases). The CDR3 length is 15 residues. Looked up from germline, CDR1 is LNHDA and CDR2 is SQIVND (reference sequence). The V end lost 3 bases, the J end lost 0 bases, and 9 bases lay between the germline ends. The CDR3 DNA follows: TGTGCCAGTAGTATTGGGGCGAGCTCTGGAAACACCATATATTTT. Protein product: CASSIGASSGNTIYF. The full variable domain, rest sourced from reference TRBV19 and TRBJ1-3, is DGGITQSPKYLFRKEGQNVTLSCEQNLNHDAMYWYRQDPGQGLRLIYYSQIVNDFQKGDIAEGYSVSREKKESFPLTVTSAQKNPTAFYLCASSIGASSGNTIYFGEGSWLTVV.

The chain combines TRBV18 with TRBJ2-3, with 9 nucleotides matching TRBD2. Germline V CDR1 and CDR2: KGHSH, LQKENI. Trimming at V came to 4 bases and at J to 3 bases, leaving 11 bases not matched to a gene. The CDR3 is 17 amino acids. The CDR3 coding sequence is TGTGCCAGCTCACTGTCTAGCGGGATCGGAAATACAGATACGCAGTATTTT. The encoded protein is CASSLSSGIGNTDTQYF.

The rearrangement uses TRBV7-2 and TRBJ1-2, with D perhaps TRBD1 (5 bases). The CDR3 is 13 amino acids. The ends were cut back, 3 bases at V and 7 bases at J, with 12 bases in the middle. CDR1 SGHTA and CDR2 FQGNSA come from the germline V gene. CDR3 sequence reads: CASSFSQGTGYTF. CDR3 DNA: TGTGCCAGCAGCTTTTCGCAGGGAACTGGCTACACCTTC.

This CDR3 reads CASSNGLAGNYNEQFF. In nucleotides, the CDR3 is TGTGCCAGCAGTAACGGACTAGCGGGGAACTACAATGAGCAGTTCTTC. The rearrangement joins TRBV2 to TRBJ2-1, with 12 bases matching TRBD2. The V gene end was trimmed by 5 bases and the J gene end by 3 bases; junction bases not matched to a gene: 5. The germline V gene encodes CDR1 SNHLY and CDR2 FYNNEI. This CDR3 is built from 16 residues.

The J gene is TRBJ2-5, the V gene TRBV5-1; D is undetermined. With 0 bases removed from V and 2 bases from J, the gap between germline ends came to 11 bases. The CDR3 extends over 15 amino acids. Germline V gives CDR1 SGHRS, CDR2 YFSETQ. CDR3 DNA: TGCGCCAGCAGCTTGGCAGGTCTACGGCAAGAGACCCAGTACTTC. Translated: CASSLAGLRQETQYF.

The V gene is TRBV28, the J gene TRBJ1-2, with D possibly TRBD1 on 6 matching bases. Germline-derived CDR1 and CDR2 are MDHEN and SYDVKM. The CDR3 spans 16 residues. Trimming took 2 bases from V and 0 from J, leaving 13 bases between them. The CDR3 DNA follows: TGTGCCAGCAGTTTAGGAGGGACAAGTACTAACTATGGCTACACCTTC. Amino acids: CASSLGGTSTNYGYTF.

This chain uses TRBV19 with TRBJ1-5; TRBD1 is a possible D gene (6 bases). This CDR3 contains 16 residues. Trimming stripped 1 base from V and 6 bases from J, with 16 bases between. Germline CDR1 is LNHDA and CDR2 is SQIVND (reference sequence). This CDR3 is CASSIGGPGDGQPQHF. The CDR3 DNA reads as TGTGCCAGTAGTATAGGGGGACCAGGGGATGGTCAGCCCCAGCATTTT.

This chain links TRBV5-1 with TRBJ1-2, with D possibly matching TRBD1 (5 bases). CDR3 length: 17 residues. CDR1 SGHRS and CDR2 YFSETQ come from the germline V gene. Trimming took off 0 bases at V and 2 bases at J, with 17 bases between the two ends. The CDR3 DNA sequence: TGCGCCAGCAGCTTGGGGGGGTCAGCGATGGGAAACTATGGCTACACCTTC. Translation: CASSLGGSAMGNYGYTF. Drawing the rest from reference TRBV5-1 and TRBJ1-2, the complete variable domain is KAGVTQTPRYLIKTRGQQVTLSCSPISGHRSVSWYQQTPGQGLQFLFEYFSETQRNKGNFPGRFSGRQFSNSRSEMNVSTLELGDSALYLCASSLGGSAMGNYGYTFGSGTRLTVV.

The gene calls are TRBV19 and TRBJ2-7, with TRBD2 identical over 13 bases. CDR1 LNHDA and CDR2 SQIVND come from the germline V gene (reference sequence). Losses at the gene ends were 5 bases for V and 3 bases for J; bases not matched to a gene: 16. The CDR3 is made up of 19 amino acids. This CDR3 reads CASSVRAGTSGVSGYEQYF. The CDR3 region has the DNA TGTGCCAGTAGTGTTCGAGCCGGGACTAGCGGGGTCTCGGGCTACGAGCAGTACTTC.

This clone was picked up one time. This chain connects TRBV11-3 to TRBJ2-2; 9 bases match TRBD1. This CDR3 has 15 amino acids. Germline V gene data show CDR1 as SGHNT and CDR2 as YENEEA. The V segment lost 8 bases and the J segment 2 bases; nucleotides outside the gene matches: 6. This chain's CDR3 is CASSLGQGNTGELFF. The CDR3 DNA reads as TGTGCCAGCTCCCTGGGACAGGGTAACACCGGGGAGCTGTTTTTT.

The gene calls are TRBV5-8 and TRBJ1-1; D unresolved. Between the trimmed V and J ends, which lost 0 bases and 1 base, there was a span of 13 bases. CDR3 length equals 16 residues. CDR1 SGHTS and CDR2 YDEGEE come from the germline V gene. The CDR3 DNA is TGTGCCAGCAGCTTGGCCCGGGGATCGTCGAACACTGAAGCTTTCTTT. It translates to CASSLARGSSNTEAFF.

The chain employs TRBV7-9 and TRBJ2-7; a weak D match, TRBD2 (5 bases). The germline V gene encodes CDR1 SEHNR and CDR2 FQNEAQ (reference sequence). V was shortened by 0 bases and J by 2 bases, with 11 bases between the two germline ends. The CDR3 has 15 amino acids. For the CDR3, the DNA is TGTGCCAGCAGCTTAGCTGAGGGAAGGCCCTACGAGCAGTACTTC. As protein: CASSLAEGRPYEQYF.

The CDR3 sequence is CASSPPWTGPTEAFF. DNA of the CDR3: TGTGCCAGCAGCCCACCCTGGACAGGGCCCACTGAAGCTTTCTTT. The chain recombines TRBV28 with TRBJ1-1, with 8 bases matching TRBD1. There are 15 residues in the CDR3. Germline assignment: CDR1 MDHEN and CDR2 SYDVKM. V trimming: 6 bases; J trimming: 4 bases; junction bases outside the gene matches: 10.

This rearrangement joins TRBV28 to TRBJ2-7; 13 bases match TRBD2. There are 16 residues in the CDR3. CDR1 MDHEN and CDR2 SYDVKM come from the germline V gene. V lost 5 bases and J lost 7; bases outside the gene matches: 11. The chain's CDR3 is CASSLGLAGALREQYF. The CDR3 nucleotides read TGTGCCAGCAGTCTCGGACTAGCGGGAGCTCTCAGAGAGCAGTACTTC.

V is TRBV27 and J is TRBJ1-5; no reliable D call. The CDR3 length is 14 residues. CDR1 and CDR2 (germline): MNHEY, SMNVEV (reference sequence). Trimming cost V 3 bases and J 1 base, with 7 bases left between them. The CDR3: CASSLASSNQPQHF. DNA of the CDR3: TGTGCCAGCAGTTTGGCCAGCAGCAATCAGCCCCAGCATTTT.

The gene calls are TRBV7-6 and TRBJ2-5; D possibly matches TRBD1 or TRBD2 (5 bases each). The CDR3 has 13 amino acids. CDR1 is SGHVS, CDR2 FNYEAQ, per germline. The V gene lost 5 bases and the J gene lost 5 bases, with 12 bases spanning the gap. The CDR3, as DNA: TGTGCCAGCAGCATGAGGTGGGGGGAGACCCAGTACTTC. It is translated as CASSMRWGETQYF.

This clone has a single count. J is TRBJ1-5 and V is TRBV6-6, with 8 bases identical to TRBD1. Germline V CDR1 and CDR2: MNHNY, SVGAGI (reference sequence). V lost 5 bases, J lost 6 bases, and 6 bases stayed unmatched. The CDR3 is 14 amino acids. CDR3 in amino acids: CASSPRQGSQPQHF. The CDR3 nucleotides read TGTGCCAGCAGTCCAAGACAGGGGAGTCAGCCCCAGCATTTT.

The CDR3 reads CSALAGGPDTGELFF. Here the CDR3 DNA reads TGCAGCGCCCTAGCGGGAGGGCCGGACACCGGGGAGCTGTTTTTT. This chain uses TRBV29-1 with TRBJ2-2; 12 nucleotides line up with TRBD2. V was clipped by 7 bases and J by 3 bases; unmatched bases: 6. The CDR3 totals 15 residues. CDR1 is SQVTM, CDR2 ANQGSEA, per germline.

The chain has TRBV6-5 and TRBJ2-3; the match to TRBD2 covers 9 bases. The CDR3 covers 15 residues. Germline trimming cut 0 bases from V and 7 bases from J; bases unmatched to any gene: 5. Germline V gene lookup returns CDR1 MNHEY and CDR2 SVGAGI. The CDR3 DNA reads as TGTGCCAGCAGTTACTCTAGCGGGAGAGGGAATACGCAGTATTTT. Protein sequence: CASSYSSGRGNTQYF.

The CDR3: CASGSKTVSYEQYF. CDR3 DNA sequence: TGTGCCAGCGGTTCCAAGACTGTATCCTACGAGCAGTACTTC. The rearrangement joins TRBV2 to TRBJ2-5; D not certain. The assigned J gene may be wrong: the sequence end matches TRBJ2-7 better. Germline lookup yields CDR1 SNHLY and CDR2 FYNNEI. The CDR3 extends over 14 amino acids.

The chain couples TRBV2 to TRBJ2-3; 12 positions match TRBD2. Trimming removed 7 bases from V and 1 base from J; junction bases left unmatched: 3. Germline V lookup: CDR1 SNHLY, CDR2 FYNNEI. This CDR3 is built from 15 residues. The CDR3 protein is CASTRLAGGTDTQYF. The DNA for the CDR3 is TGTGCCAGCACAAGACTAGCGGGAGGCACAGATACGCAGTATTTT.